This T cell receptor beta chain was captured in a study of siplizumab effects on memory and regulatory T cells. With respect to this clone: Its antigen remains unknown.

Regarding the study as a whole: In unstimulated cells, naive T cells appeared more diverse than memory T cells and seemed major alloresponse contributors.

Profiled with immunoSEQ multiplex PCR; TCRdb holds only in-frame clones, not every one. The data hold 100,000 or so clones, with more than 85% observed a single time. CDR3 size: 15 residues. Trimming cost V 2 bases and J 3 bases, with 14 bases left between them. The germline V gene has CDR1 SGHNT and CDR2 YENEEA. Sequenced input: CD4+ T cells sorted from blood. This TCR derives from a human donor in good health. The rearrangement uses TRBV11-3 and TRBJ2-7; no clear D gene. The CDR3 is CASSLSGPGRYEQYF. The CDR3 DNA follows: TGTGCCAGCAGCTTATCCGGGCCCGGCCGCTACGAGCAGTACTTC.